This TCR beta chain was identified during a study of neurological immune-mediated disorders. J gave up 3 bases and V 0 bases, and 3 bases lay outside the gene matches. The CDR3 sequence is 16 residues long. Germline V gene lookup returns CDR1 LGHNA and CDR2 YNFKEQ. This clonotype was counted many times. A blood bank in Maryland, USA, provided the volunteers who served as healthy controls. Sorted libraries drew on approximately 980,000 CD4+ or CD8+ T cells. 5'RACE with 10-nucleotide random UMIs generated the cDNA. A single run covered 15-18 subjects with over 190 million TCR-beta sequences. Each CDR3 protein is one row after TCRdb ran MiXCR on the 5' RACE reads. This table has some 37,000 distinct CDR3 sequences, 4.8% appearing once.

The receptor's source is a man aged 18 to 30 in good health. The sequencing input was CD4+ T cells from blood. The chain has TRBV4-2 and TRBJ1-2, with 11 bases that match TRBD1. The CDR3, as DNA: TGTGCCAGCAGCCAAGATTGGGGACAGGGGGACTATGGCTACACCTTC. It encodes CASSQDWGQGDYGYTF.